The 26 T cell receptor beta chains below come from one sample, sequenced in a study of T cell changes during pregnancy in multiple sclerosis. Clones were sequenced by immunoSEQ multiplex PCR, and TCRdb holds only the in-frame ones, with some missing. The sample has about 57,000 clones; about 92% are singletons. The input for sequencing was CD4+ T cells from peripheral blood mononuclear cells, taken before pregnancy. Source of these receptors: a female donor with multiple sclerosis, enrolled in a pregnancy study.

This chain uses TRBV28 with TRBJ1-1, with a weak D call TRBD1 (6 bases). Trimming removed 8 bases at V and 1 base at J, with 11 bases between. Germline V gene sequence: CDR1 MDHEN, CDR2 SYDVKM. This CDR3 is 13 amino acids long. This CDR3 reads CASGTGSNTEAFF. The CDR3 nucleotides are TGTGCCAGCGGAACAGGGTCGAACACTGAAGCTTTCTTT.

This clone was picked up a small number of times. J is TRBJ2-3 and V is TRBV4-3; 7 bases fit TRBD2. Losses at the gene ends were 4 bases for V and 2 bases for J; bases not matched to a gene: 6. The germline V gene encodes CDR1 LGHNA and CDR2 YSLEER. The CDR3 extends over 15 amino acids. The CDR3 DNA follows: TGCGCCAGCAGCCCAGGCGGGAGTGCCACAGATACGCAGTATTTT. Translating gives CASSPGGSATDTQYF.

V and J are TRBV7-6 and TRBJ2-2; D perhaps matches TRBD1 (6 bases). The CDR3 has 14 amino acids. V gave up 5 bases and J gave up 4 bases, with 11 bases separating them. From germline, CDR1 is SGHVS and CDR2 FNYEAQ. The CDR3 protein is CASSPGTLTGELFF. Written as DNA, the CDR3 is TGTGCCAGCAGCCCCGGGACACTCACCGGGGAGCTGTTTTTT.

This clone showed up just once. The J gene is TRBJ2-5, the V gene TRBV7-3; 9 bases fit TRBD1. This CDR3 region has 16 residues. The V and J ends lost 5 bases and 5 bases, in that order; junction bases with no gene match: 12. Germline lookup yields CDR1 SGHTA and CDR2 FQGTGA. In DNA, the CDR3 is TGTGCCAGCAGCGTACGGCCGGGACAGGGAGGGGAGACCCAGTACTTC. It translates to CASSVRPGQGGETQYF. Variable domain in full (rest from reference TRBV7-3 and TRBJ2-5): GAGVSQTPSNKVTEKGKYVELRCDPISGHTALYWYRQSLGQGPEFLIYFQGTGAADDSGLPNDRFFAVRPEGSVSTLKIQRTERGDSAVYLCASSVRPGQGGETQYFGPGTRLLVL.

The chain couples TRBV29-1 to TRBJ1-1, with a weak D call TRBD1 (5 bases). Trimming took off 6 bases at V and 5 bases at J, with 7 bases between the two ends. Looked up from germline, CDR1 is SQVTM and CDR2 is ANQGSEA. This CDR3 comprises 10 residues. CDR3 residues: CSVSGTEAFF. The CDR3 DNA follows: TGCAGCGTCTCAGGGACTGAAGCTTTCTTT.

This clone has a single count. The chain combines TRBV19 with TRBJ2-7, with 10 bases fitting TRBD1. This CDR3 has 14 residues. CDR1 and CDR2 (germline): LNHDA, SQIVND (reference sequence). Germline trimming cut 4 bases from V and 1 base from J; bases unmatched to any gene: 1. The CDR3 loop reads CASSRQGASYEQYF. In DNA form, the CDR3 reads TGTGCCAGTAGTAGACAGGGGGCGTCCTACGAGCAGTACTTC.

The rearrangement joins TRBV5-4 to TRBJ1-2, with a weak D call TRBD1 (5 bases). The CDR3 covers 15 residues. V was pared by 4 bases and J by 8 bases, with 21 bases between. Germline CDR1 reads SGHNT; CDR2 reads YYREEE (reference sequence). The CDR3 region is CASSPDRESGQGYTF. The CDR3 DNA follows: TGTGCCAGCAGCCCGGACCGGGAGTCGGGGCAAGGCTACACCTTC.

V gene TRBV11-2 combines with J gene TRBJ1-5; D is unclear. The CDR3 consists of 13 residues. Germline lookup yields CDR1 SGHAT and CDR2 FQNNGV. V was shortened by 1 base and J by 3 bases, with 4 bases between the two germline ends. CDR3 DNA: TGTGCCAGCAGCTTAGTCTACAATCAGCCCCAGCATTTT. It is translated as CASSLVYNQPQHF.

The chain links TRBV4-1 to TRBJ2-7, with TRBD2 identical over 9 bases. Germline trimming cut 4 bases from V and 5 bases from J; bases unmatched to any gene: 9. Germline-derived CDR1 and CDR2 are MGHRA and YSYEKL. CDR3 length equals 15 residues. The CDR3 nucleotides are TGCGCCAGCAGCCTCAATCTAGCGGGAATGAACGAGCAGTACTTC. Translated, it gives CASSLNLAGMNEQYF.

Written as DNA, the CDR3 is TGTGCCAGTAGTATAGACGGCGGGGTTACTAGCGGGAAATCCTACGAGCAGTACTTC. As protein: CASSIDGGVTSGKSYEQYF. The chain uses TRBV19 and TRBJ2-7; TRBD2 agrees at 10 bases. CDR3 length: 19 amino acids. CDR1 is LNHDA, CDR2 SQIVND, per germline (reference sequence). The V segment lost 0 bases and the J segment 1 base; nucleotides outside the gene matches: 12.

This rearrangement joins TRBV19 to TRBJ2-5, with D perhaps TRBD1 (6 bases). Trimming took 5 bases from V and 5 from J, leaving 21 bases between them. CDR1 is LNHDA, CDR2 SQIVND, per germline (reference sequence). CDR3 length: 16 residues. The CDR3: CASSLSVTGPLETQYF. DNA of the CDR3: TGTGCCAGTAGTCTCTCGGTGACAGGTCCCCTCGAGACCCAGTACTTC.

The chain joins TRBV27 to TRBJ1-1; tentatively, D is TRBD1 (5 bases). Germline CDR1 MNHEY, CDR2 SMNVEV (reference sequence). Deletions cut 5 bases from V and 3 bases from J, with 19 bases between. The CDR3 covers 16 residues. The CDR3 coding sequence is TGTGCCAGCAGTCCCTTTGCCCGGGGGACCGACACTGAAGCTTTCTTT. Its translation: CASSPFARGTDTEAFF.

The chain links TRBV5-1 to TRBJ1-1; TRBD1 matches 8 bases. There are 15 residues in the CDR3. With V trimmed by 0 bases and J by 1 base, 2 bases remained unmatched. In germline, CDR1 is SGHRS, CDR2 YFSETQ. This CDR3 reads CASSLDRGSNTEAFF. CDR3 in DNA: TGCGCCAGCAGCTTGGACAGGGGGTCGAACACTGAAGCTTTCTTT.

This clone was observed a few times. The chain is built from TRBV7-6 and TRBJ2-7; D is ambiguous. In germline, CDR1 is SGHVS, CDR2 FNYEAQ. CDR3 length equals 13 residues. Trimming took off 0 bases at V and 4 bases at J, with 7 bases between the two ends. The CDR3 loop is CASSLAERYEQYF. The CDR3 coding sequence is TGTGCCAGCAGCTTAGCAGAACGGTACGAGCAGTACTTC.

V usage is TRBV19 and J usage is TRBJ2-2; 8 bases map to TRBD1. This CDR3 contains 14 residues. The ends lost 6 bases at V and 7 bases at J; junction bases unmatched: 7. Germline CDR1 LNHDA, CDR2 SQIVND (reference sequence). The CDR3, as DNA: TGTGCCAGTAGGACCGGGACAGGTGTCGGGGAGCTGTTTTTT. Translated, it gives CASRTGTGVGELFF.

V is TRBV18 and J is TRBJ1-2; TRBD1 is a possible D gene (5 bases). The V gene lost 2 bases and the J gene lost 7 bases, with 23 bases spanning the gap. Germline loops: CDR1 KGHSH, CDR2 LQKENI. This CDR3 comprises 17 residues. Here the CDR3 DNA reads TGTGCCAGCTCACCAAATCCCAATGGGGCAGGGATTCGTGGCTACACCTTC. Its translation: CASSPNPNGAGIRGYTF.

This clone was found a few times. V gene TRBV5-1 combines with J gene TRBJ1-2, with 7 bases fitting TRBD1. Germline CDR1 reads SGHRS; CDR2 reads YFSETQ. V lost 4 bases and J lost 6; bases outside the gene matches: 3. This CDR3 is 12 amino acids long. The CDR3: CASSRDRDGYTF. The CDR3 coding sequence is TGCGCCAGCAGCCGAGACAGGGATGGCTACACCTTC.

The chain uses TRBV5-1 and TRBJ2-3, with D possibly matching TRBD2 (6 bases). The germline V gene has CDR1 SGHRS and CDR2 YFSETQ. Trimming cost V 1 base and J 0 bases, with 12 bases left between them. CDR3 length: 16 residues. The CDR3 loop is CASSLSPTSSTDTQYF. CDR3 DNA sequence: TGCGCCAGCAGCTTGTCCCCTACTAGCAGCACAGATACGCAGTATTTT. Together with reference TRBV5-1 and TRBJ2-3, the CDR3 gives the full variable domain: KAGVTQTPRYLIKTRGQQVTLSCSPISGHRSVSWYQQTPGQGLQFLFEYFSETQRNKGNFPGRFSGRQFSNSRSEMNVSTLELGDSALYLCASSLSPTSSTDTQYFGPGTRLTVL.

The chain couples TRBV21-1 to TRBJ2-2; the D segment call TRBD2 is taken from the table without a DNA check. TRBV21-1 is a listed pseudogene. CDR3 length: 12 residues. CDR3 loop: CASSKRTGELFF. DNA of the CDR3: TGTGCCAGCAGCAAACGCACCGGGGAGCTGTTTTTT.

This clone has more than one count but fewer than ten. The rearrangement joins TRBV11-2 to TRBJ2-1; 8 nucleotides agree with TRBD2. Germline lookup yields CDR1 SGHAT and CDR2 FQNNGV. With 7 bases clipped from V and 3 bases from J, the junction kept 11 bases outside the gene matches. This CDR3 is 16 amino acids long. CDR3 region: CASTPWGAGDYNEQFF. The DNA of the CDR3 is TGTGCCAGCACCCCCTGGGGAGCGGGAGACTACAATGAGCAGTTCTTC.

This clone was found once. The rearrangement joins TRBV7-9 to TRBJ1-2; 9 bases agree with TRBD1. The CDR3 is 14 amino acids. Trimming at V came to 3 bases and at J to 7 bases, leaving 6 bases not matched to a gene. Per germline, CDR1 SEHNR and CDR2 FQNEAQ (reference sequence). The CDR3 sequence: CASSFKDRGFGYTF. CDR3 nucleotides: TGTGCCAGCAGCTTTAAGGACAGGGGATTTGGCTACACCTTC. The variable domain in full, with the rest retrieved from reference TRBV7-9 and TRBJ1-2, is DTGVSQNPRHKITKRGQNVTFRCDPISEHNRLYWYRQTLGQGPEFLTYFQNEAQLEKSRLLSDRFSAERPKGSFSTLEIQRTEQGDSAMYLCASSFKDRGFGYTFGSGTRLTVV.

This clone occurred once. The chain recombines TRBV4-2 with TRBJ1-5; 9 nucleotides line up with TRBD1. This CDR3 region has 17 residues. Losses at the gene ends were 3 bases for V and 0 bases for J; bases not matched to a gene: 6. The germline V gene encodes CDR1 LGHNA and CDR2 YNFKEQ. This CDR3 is CASSQGDRGYSNQPQHF. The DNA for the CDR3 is TGTGCCAGCAGCCAGGGTGACAGGGGGTATAGCAATCAGCCCCAGCATTTT.

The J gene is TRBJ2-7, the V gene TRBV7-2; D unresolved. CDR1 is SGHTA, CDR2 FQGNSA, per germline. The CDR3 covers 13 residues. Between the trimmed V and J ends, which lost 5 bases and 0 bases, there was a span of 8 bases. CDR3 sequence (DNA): TGTGCCAGCAGCGCTACCACCTCCTACGAGCAGTACTTC. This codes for CASSATTSYEQYF.

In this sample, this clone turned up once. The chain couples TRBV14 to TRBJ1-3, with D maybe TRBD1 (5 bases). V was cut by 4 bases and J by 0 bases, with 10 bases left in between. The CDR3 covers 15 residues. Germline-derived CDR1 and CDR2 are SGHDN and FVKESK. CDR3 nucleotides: TGTGCCAGCAGCCCTCCAGGGAACTCTGGAAACACCATATATTTT. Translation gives CASSPPGNSGNTIYF.

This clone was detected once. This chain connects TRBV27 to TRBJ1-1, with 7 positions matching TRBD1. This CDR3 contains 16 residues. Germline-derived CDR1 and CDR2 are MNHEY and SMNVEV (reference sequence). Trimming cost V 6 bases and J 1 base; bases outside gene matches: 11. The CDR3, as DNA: TGTGCCAGCAGCGAACTATTCGGGACAGCGAACACTGAAGCTTTCTTT. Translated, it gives CASSELFGTANTEAFF.

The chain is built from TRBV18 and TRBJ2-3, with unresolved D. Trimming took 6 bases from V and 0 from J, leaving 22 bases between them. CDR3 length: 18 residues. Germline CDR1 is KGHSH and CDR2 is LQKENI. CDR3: CASSPMGVSLSSTDTQYF. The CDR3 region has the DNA TGTGCCAGCTCGCCTATGGGCGTCTCCTTGTCTAGCACAGATACGCAGTATTTT.